This TCR beta chain comes out of a study of cytomegalovirus exposure and HLA in healthy donors. The study's findings and limits: In vitro data verified a few CMV-associated chains as specific for CMV antigens.

The PCR contained 60 Vbeta and 13 Jbeta primers. Some clones are missing from TCRdb's copy, which holds only in-frame ones; the method was immunoSEQ multiplex PCR. The data contain 160,000 or so clones, around 77% of them singletons. The CDR3 consists of 16 residues. Trimming removed 2 bases from V and 2 bases from J; junction bases left unmatched: 3. The germline gives CDR1 MNHEY, CDR2 SVGAGI. Likely unrecorded immune exposures existed in these nominally healthy donors. With respect to this clone: The antigen remains undetermined.

The sample consisted of PBMCs. This chain links TRBV6-5 with TRBJ2-7; 13 nucleotides align to TRBD2. This clonotype was obtained from a man aged 60 to 75 in good health and CMV-seronegative. In DNA, the CDR3 is TGTGCCAGCAGTTACCACGGGACTAGCGGGACCTACGAGCAGTACTTC. This codes for CASSYHGTSGTYEQYF.